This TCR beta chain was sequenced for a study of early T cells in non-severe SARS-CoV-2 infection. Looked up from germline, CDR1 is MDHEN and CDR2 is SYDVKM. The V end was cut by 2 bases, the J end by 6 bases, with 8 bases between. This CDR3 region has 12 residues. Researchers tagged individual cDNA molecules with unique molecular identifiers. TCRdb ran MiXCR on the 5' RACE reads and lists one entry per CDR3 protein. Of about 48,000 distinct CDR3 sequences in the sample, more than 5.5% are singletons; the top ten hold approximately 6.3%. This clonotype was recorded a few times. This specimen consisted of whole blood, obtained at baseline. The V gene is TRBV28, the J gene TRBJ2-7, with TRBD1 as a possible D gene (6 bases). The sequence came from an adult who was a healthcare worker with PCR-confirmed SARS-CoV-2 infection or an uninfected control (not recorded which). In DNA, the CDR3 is TGTGCCAGCAGTTTAACAGGGACCGAGCAGTACTTC. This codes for CASSLTGTEQYF.